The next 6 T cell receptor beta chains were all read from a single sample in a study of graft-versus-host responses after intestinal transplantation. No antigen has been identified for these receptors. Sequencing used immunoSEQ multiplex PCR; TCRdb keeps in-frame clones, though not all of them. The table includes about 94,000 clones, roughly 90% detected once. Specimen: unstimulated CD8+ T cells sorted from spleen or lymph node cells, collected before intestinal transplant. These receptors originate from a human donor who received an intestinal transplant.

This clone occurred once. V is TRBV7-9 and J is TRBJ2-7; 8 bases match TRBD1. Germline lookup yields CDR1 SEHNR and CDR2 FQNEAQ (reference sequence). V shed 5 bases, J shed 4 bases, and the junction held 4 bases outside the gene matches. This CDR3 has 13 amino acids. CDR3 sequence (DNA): TGTGCCAGCAGCCCGCAGGGGGCGTACGAGCAGTACTTC. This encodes CASSPQGAYEQYF. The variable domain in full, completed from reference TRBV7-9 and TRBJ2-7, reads DTGVSQNPRHKITKRGQNVTFRCDPISEHNRLYWYRQTLGQGPEFLTYFQNEAQLEKSRLLSDRFSAERPKGSFSTLEIQRTEQGDSAMYLCASSPQGAYEQYFGPGTRLTVT.

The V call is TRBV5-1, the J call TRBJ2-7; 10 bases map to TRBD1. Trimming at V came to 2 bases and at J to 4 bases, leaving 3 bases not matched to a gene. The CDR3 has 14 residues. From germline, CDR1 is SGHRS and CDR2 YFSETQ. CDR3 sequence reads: CASSFPGQGYEQYF. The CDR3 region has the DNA TGCGCCAGCAGCTTTCCGGGACAGGGGTACGAGCAGTACTTC.

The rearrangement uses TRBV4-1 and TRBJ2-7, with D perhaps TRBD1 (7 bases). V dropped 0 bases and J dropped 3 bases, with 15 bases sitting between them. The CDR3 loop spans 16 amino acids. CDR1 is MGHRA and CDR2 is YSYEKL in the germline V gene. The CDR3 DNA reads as TGCGCCAGCAGCCAAGACTGGCAGGGGGGCATCTACGAGCAGTACTTC. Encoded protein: CASSQDWQGGIYEQYF.

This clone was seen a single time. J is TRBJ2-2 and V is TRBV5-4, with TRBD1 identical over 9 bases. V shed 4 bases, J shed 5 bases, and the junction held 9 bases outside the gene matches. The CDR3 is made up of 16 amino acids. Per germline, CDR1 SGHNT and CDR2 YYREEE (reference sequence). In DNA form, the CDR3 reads TGTGCCAGCAGCGCCCTAATAGACAGGGGGACCGGGGAGCTGTTTTTT. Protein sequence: CASSALIDRGTGELFF.

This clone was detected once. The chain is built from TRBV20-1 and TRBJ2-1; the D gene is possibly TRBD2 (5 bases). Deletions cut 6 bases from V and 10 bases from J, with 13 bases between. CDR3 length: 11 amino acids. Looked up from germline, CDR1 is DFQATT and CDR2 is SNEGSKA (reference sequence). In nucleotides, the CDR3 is TGCAGTGCAAAGTATAGAGGGGAGCAGTTCTTC. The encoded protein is CSAKYRGEQFF.

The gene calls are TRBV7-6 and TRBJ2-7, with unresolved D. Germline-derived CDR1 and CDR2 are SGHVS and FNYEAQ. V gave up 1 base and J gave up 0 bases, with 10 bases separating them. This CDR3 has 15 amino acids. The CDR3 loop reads CASSLDSASSYEQYF. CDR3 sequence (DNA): TGTGCCAGCAGCTTAGACTCTGCGAGCTCCTACGAGCAGTACTTC.